What follows are 5 T cell receptor beta chains derived from one specimen sequenced in a study of cytomegalovirus exposure and HLA in healthy donors. A multiplex PCR was run with 60 Vbeta primers and 13 Jbeta primers. TCRdb's copy holds only in-frame clones and misses some; the assay was immunoSEQ multiplex PCR. The data contain 30,000 to 40,000 clones, 80% to 90% of them seen just once; the ten biggest clones take up approximately 9.4%. Specimen: PBMCs. The receptors derive from a woman between 40 and 55 years old in good health and CMV-seronegative.

The V and J genes are TRBV5-5 and TRBJ2-7; D possibly corresponds to TRBD1 (5 bases). This CDR3 has 15 amino acids. Deletions cut 1 base from V and 1 base from J, with 12 bases between. CDR1 is SGHKS and CDR2 is YYEKEE in the germline V gene (reference sequence). The CDR3 DNA follows: TGTGCCAGCAGCTTGAGTGGGGCAGGGTCCTACGAGCAGTACGTC. This encodes CASSLSGAGSYEQYV.

The genes are TRBV28 and TRBJ2-5, with D maybe TRBD1 (5 bases). Germline V gives CDR1 MDHEN, CDR2 SYDVKM. Trimming cost V 4 bases and J 2 bases, with 8 bases left between them. This CDR3 comprises 13 residues. DNA for the CDR3: TGTGCCAGCAGTTCGACAGAACAAGAGACCCAGTACTTC. This sequence encodes CASSSTEQETQYF.

This chain uses TRBV11-2 with TRBJ2-1, with D perhaps matching TRBD2 (5 bases). The germline CDR1 and CDR2 sequences are SGHAT and FQNNGV. V lost 5 bases and J lost 0, with 14 bases in between. The CDR3 runs to 16 residues. In DNA, the CDR3 is TGTGCCAGCAGCCTTTTAGAGGGATACTCCTACAATGAGCAGTTCTTC. Amino acids: CASSLLEGYSYNEQFF.

DNA for the CDR3: TGTGCCAGCAGCTTGCGAACTAGCTCAAACACCGGGGAGCTGTTTTTT. It encodes CASSLRTSSNTGELFF. The chain uses TRBV5-4 and TRBJ2-2; maybe TRBD2 (6 bases). In germline, CDR1 is SGHNT, CDR2 YYREEE (reference sequence). CDR3 size: 16 residues. The germline V and J ends were trimmed by 1 base and 2 bases, with 12 bases remaining between them.

The chain couples TRBV6-1 to TRBJ1-5; D ambiguous. This CDR3 has 16 residues. Germline loops: CDR1 MNHNS, CDR2 SASEGT. The ends were cut back, 2 bases at V and 3 bases at J, with 14 bases in the middle. This chain's CDR3 is CASSEWARPFNQPQHF. The CDR3 DNA reads TGTGCCAGCAGTGAATGGGCAAGACCTTTCAATCAGCCCCAGCATTTT.